This entry lists 11 T cell receptor beta chains sequenced from one sample in a study of OX40 agonist ivuxolimab in advanced cancers. Assay used: immunoSEQ multiplex PCR; TCRdb lists only in-frame clones, some missing. This sample yields approximately 38,000 clones, of which 80% to 85% are seen a single time; 21% belongs to the top ten. Sequenced here: CD4+ or CD8+ T cells sorted from blood, sampled in a trial of the OX40 agonist ivuxolimab. Source of these receptors: an adult with an advanced solid tumor such as melanoma, head and neck, liver or kidney cancer.

The chain combines TRBV4-1 with TRBJ2-7, with a weak D call TRBD1 (6 bases). V was cut by 4 bases and J by 1 base, with 17 bases left in between. The CDR3 is 16 amino acids. Germline assignment: CDR1 MGHRA and CDR2 YSYEKL. CDR3 loop: CASSPKYDRLSYEQYF. For the CDR3, the DNA is TGCGCCAGCAGCCCCAAGTATGACAGGCTATCCTACGAGCAGTACTTC.

The genes are TRBV4-1 and TRBJ1-2; D not certain. This CDR3 has 14 amino acids. Trimming pared 8 bases from V and 4 bases from J, leaving 17 bases between. Germline V gene lookup returns CDR1 MGHRA and CDR2 YSYEKL. The CDR3 DNA sequence: TGCGCCAGCGCACGGACGGAGGCCGGCTATGGCTACACCTTC. It codes for CASARTEAGYGYTF.

The CDR3 loop reads CASSWTGADSPLHF. In nucleotides, the CDR3 is TGTGCCAGCAGCTGGACAGGGGCGGATTCACCCCTCCACTTT. The chain combines TRBV2 with TRBJ1-6; 9 positions match TRBD1. This CDR3 comprises 14 residues. The germline V gene has CDR1 SNHLY and CDR2 FYNNEI. The J segment lost 8 bases and the V segment lost 6 bases, leaving 5 bases of the junction unmatched.

The chain is built from TRBV6-1 and TRBJ2-3; no firm D call. The CDR3 runs 12 residues. V lost 2 bases, J lost 7 bases, and 7 bases lay in between. In germline, CDR1 is MNHNS, CDR2 SASEGT. CDR3 loop: CASSEMSNTQYF. CDR3 DNA: TGTGCCAGCAGTGAAATGAGTAATACGCAGTATTTT.

The chain is built from TRBV7-3 and TRBJ2-3, with TRBD2 matching over 13 bases. There are 17 residues in the CDR3. The germline CDR1 and CDR2 sequences are SGHTA and FQGTGA. V lost 1 base and J lost 2; bases outside the gene matches: 3. The CDR3 loop is CASSLRGLAGTTDTQYF. CDR3 nucleotides: TGTGCCAGCAGCTTAAGGGGACTAGCGGGGACCACAGATACGCAGTATTTT.

This rearrangement joins TRBV6-1 to TRBJ2-1, with 13 nucleotides matching TRBD2. Per the germline V gene, CDR1 is MNHNS and CDR2 is SASEGT. This CDR3 comprises 14 residues. V shed 7 bases, J shed 10 bases, and the junction held 7 bases outside the gene matches. Written as DNA, the CDR3 is TGTGCCAGCATTCGGACTAGCGGGAGCCAGGAGCAGTTCTTC. This translates into CASIRTSGSQEQFF.

This clone occurred once. The rearrangement links TRBV30 to TRBJ1-2; D is unclear. Germline V CDR1 and CDR2: GTSNPN, SVGIG (reference sequence). This CDR3 spans 13 amino acids. V lost 0 bases and J lost 6, with 11 bases in between. The CDR3 nucleotides are TGTGCCTGGAGTGTAGCAGCTATTCATGGCTACACCTTC. This codes for CAWSVAAIHGYTF.

The rearrangement joins TRBV5-1 to TRBJ2-3; 10 bases are shared with TRBD2. The V gene end was trimmed by 1 base and the J gene end by 4 bases; junction bases not matched to a gene: 3. Germline-derived CDR1 and CDR2 are SGHRS and YFSETQ. The CDR3 contains 15 residues. The CDR3, as DNA: TGCGCCAGCAGCTTGAGTAGCGGGAGGCCAGATACGCAGTATTTT. Its translation is CASSLSSGRPDTQYF.

The CDR3 region is CASSKGTYEQYF. The CDR3 bases are TGTGCCAGCAGCAAAGGAACCTACGAGCAGTACTTC. This chain connects TRBV21-1 to TRBJ2-7. TRBV21-1 is deemed a pseudogene. The CDR3 runs to 12 residues.

The chain couples TRBV4-1 to TRBJ1-5; D possibly corresponds to TRBD1 (5 bases). Germline V gene data show CDR1 as MGHRA and CDR2 as YSYEKL. The CDR3 sequence is 18 residues long. The V and J ends lost 0 bases and 0 bases respectively, with 15 bases between them. CDR3 DNA sequence: TGCGCCAGCAGCCAAGATCTTGGGGGGTTCAATAGCAATCAGCCCCAGCATTTT. Translating it yields CASSQDLGGFNSNQPQHF.

This chain connects TRBV28 to TRBJ2-1; 9 nucleotides align to TRBD1. The CDR3 runs 15 residues. V shed 6 bases and J 3 bases; nucleotides not matched to a gene: 6. The germline V gene has CDR1 MDHEN and CDR2 SYDVKM. CDR3 sequence: CASSLDRGYYNEQFF. The CDR3 region has the DNA TGTGCCAGCAGCCTCGACAGGGGGTACTACAATGAGCAGTTCTTC.